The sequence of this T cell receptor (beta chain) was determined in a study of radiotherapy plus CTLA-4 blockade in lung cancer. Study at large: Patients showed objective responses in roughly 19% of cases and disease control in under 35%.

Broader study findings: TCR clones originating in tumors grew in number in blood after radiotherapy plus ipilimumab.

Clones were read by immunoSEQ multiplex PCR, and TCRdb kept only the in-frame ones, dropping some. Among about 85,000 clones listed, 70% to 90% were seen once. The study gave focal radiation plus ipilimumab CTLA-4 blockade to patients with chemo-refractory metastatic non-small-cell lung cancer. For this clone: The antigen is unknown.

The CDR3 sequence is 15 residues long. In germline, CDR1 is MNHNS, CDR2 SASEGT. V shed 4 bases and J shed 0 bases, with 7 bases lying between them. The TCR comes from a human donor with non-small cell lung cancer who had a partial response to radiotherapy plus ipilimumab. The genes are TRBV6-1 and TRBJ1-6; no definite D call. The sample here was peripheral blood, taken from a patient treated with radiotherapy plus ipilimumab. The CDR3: CASSGESSYNSPLHF. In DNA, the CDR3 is TGTGCCAGCAGTGGGGAGAGCTCCTATAATTCACCCCTCCACTTT.